The sequence of this T cell receptor beta chain was determined in a study of control samples from healthy donors and cancer patients (dated by TCRdb to 2019 to 2021). The method was the immunoSEQ multiplex PCR assay. TCRdb took this table from immuneACCESS and kept in-frame rearrangements with V and J called. Such tables lack part of the clones; where checked against another copy, unresolved V genes explain under half of the gap, and the rest is unexplained. Within this sample are about 120,000 clones, with about 89% of them counted one time only. The top ten hold approximately 39% of the sample. With regard to this clone: Its antigen is currently not known. No quality values exist for individual bases; no much larger clone is one base distant.

The CDR3 measures 14 amino acids from cysteine to phenylalanine. Just CDR3 DNA is preserved here, 42 bases in frame from base 1. Unmatched junction bases come to 1, with V trimmed by 0 bases and J by 3 bases. The germline V gene gives CDR1 as SGDLS and CDR2 as YYNGEE. This TCR was recovered from a man aged 45 to 65 in good health. The V and J genes are TRBV9 and TRBJ2-7, and TRBD1 matches 9 of the central bases. Material: blood. CDR3 region: CASSVGQGGYEQYF. The nucleotide sequence reads TGTGCCAGCAGCGTAGGACAGGGGGGCTACGAGCAGTACTTC.